This entry features one T cell receptor (beta chain) sequence. The germline V gene has CDR1 MNHNY and CDR2 SVGAGI (reference sequence). The CDR3 spans 13 residues. V gave up 6 bases and J gave up 5 bases, with 13 bases separating them. Repertoires were generated with immunoSEQ multiplex PCR, while TCRdb's copy carries only in-frame clones and drops some. The data contain about 46,000 clones, about 91% of them singletons. This sample is drawn from a study of OX40 agonist ivuxolimab in advanced cancers. The TCR was taken from an adult with an advanced solid tumor such as melanoma, head and neck, liver or kidney cancer. The chain combines TRBV6-6 with TRBJ1-1; D is unclear. The sample here was CD4+ or CD8+ T cells sorted from blood, taken in a trial of the OX40 agonist ivuxolimab. CDR3 protein: CASRTPGGTEAFF. CDR3 in DNA: TGTGCCAGCAGAACACCTGGAGGGACTGAAGCTTTCTTT.